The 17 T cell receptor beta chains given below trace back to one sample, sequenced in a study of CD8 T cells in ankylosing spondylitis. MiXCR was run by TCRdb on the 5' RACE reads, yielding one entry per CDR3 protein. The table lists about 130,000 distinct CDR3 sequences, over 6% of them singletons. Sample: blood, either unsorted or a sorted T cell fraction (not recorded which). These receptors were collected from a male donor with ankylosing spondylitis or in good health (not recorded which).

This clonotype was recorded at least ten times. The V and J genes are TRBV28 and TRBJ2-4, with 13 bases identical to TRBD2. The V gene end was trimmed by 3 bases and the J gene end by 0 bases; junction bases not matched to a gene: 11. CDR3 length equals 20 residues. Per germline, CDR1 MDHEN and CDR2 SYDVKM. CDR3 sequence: CASSFLYGLAGEAAKNIQYF. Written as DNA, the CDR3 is TGTGCCAGCAGTTTTCTTTATGGACTAGCGGGAGAGGCAGCCAAAAACATTCAGTACTTC.

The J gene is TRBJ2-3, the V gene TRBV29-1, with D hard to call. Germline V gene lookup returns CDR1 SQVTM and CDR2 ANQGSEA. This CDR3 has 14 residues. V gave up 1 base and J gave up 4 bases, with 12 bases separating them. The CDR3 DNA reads TGCAGCGTTGAAGGGGGTAACGGGCCAGATACGCAGTATTTT. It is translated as CSVEGGNGPDTQYF.

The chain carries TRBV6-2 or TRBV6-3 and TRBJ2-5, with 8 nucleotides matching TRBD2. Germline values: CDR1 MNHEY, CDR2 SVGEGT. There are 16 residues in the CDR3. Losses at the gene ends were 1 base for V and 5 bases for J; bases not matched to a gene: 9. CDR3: CASSYWSAGVRETQYF. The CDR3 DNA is TGTGCCAGCAGTTACTGGTCAGCGGGAGTCCGGGAGACCCAGTACTTC.

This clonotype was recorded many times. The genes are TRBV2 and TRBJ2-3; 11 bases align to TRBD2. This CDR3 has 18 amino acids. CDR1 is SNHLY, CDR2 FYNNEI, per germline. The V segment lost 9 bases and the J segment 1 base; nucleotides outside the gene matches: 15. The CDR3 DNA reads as TGTGCCAGACATTCAGGGGGCTCGACTAGCGGGGGCACAGATACGCAGTATTTT. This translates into CARHSGGSTSGGTDTQYF.

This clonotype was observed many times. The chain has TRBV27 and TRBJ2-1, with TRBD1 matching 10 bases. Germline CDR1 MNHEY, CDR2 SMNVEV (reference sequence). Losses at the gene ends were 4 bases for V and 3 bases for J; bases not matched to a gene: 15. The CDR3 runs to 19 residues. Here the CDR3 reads CASSSVPGQGTNLYNEQFF. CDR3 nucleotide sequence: TGTGCCAGCAGTTCGGTCCCGGGACAGGGGACCAACCTCTACAATGAGCAGTTCTTC.

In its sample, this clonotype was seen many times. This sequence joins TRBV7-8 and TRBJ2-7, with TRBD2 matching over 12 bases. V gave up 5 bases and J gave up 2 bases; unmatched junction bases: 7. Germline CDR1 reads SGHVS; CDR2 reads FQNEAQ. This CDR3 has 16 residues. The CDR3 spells CASSPTGLAGTYEQYF. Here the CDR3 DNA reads TGTGCCAGCAGCCCCACAGGACTAGCGGGGACCTACGAGCAGTACTTC.

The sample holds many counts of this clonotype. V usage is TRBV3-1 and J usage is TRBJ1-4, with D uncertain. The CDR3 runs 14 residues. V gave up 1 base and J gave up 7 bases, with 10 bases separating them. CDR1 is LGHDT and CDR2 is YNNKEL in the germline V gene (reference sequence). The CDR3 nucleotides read TGTGCCAGCAGCCAAGTGGGGAAGGGTGAAAAACTGTTTTTT. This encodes CASSQVGKGEKLFF.

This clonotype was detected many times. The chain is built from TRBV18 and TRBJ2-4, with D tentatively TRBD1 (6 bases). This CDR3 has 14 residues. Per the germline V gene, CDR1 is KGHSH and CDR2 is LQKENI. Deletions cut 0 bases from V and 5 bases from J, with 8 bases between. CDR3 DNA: TGTGCCAGCTCACCACCAGCAGGGGAAAACATTCAGTACTTC. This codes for CASSPPAGENIQYF.

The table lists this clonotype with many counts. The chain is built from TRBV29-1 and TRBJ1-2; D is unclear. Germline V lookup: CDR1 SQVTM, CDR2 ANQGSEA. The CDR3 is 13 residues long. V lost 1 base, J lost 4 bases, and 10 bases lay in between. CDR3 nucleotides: TGCAGCGTTGAAGTAAACCTAGCCTATGGCTACACCTTC. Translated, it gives CSVEVNLAYGYTF.

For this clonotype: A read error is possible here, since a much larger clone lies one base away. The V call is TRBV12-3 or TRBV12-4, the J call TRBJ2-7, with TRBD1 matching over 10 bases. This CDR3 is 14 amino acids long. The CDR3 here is CTSRQGAETYEQYF. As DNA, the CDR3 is TGTACCAGCAGACAGGGGGCGGAAACCTACGAGCAGTACTTC.

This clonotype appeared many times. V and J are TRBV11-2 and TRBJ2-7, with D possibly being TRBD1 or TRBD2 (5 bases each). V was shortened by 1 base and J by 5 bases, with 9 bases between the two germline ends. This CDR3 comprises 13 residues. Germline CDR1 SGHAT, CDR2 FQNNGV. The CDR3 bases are TGTGCCAGCAGCTTAGTCGAGGGGCACGAGCAGTACTTC. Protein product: CASSLVEGHEQYF.

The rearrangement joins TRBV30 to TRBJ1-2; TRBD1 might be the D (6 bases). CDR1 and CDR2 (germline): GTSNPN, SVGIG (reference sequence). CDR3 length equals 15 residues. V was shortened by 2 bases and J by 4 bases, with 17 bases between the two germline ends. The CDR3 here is CAWSRFVGAPYGYTF. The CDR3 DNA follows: TGTGCCTGGAGTCGGTTTGTGGGGGCACCCTATGGCTACACCTTC.

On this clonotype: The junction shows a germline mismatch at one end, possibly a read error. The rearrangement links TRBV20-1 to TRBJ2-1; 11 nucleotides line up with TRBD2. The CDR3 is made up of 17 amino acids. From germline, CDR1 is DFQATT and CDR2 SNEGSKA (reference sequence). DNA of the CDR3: TGCTGTGCTAGAGACCTAGCGGGAGGATTCTCCTACAATGAGCAGTTCTTC. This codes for CCARDLAGGFSYNEQFF.

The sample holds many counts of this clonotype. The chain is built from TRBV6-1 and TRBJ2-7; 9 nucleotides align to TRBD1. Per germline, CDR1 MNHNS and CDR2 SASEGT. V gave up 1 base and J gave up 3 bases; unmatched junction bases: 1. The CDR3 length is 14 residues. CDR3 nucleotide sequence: TGTGCCAGCAGTGAAGGGGACAGGGACTACGAGCAGTACTTC. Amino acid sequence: CASSEGDRDYEQYF.

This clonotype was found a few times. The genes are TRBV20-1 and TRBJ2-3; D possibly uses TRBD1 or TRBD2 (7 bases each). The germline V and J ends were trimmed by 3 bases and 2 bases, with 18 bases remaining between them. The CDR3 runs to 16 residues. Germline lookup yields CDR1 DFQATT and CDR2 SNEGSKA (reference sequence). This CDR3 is CSARPRGGLITDTQYF. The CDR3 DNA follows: TGCAGTGCTAGGCCCAGGGGGGGACTAATCACAGATACGCAGTATTTT.

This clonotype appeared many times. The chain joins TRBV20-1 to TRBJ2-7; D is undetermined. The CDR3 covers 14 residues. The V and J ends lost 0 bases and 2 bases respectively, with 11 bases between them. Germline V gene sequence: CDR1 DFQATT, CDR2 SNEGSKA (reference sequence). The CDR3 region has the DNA TGCAGTGCTAGAGATGCAACGGCTGCCTACGAGCAGTACTTC. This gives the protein CSARDATAAYEQYF.

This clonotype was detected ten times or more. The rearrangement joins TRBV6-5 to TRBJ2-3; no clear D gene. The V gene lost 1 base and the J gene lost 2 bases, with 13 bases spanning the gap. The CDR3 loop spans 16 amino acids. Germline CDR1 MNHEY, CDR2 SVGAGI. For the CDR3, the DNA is TGTGCCAGCAGTTACTTCGGAGATACCTACACAGATACGCAGTATTTT. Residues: CASSYFGDTYTDTQYF.